This T cell receptor beta chain was captured by sequencing in a study of shared clonotypes between healthy human individuals. Recent acute infections and vaccinations were absent in the healthy HIV-negative adult donors. Nashville, Tennessee was home to all donors, each a Caucasian adult. For this clone: The sample contains more than one DNA sequence encoding this CDR3.

With 1 base clipped from V and 4 bases from J, the junction kept 3 bases outside the gene matches. Germline loops: CDR1 SEHNR, CDR2 FQNEAQ (reference sequence). This CDR3 spans 15 amino acids. Libraries were prepared by immunoSEQ multiplex PCR; TCRdb keeps only in-frame clonotypes and omits some of them. The table records some 2.1 million clones, 85% to 95% of them present only once. The sequence came from a man younger than 35 in good health. Sequenced: naive CD4+ T cells sorted from blood. Subset denoted: CD45RA+ positively selected. The rearrangement links TRBV7-9 to TRBJ1-5, with 8 bases that match TRBD1. CDR3 in amino acids: CASSLGGQGNQPQHF. As DNA, the CDR3 is TGTGCCAGCAGCTTAGGCGGACAGGGAAATCAGCCCCAGCATTTT.